A single sample is the source of the 30 T cell receptor beta chains below, sequenced in a study of blood T cell repertoires in COVID-19. The assay was immunoSEQ multiplex PCR, and TCRdb's table has in-frame clones only and misses some. The table has 110,000 to 150,000 clones, 75% to 90% seen once. The specimen sequenced was peripheral blood. These receptors all stem from a human donor in a cohort sampled during active COVID-19.

This clone was counted between two and nine times. V is TRBV9 and J is TRBJ2-5, with 7 bases matching TRBD1. V was pared by 4 bases and J by 2 bases, with 5 bases of the junction left unmatched. Germline V gene lookup returns CDR1 SGDLS and CDR2 YYNGEE. The CDR3 contains 14 residues. This CDR3 reads CASSLGTVQETQYF. CDR3 DNA sequence: TGTGCCAGCAGCCTCGGGACAGTTCAAGAGACCCAGTACTTC.

This clone is a singleton in its sample. J is TRBJ1-2 and V is TRBV7-2; D ambiguous. Germline assignment: CDR1 SGHTA and CDR2 FQGNSA. V lost 3 bases and J 0 bases, leaving 8 bases between the germline ends. The length of the CDR3 is 14 residues. The CDR3 nucleotides read TGTGCCAGCAGCTTTACCCCTACTAACTATGGCTACACCTTC. It codes for CASSFTPTNYGYTF.

This chain links TRBV6-5 with TRBJ1-2, with D hard to call. The V end lost 6 bases, the J end lost 2 bases, and 10 bases lay between the germline ends. The germline V gene has CDR1 MNHEY and CDR2 SVGAGI. The CDR3 is 13 amino acids. CDR3 nucleotide sequence: TGTGCCAGCAGAAAAGGAGGGAACTATGGCTACACCTTC. Amino acids: CASRKGGNYGYTF.

V is TRBV18 and J is TRBJ2-5; D is unresolved. The CDR3 extends over 13 amino acids. Trimming left V 5 bases short and J 2 bases short, with 9 bases between. Germline V gene data show CDR1 as KGHSH and CDR2 as LQKENI. The CDR3 DNA sequence: TGTGCCAGCTCATCAACTACTCAAGAGACCCAGTACTTC. Translated, it gives CASSSTTQETQYF.

This chain uses TRBV7-2 with TRBJ2-3; possible D gene TRBD2, 5 bases. CDR3 length: 15 amino acids. V was clipped by 1 base and J by 0 bases, with 8 bases between them. Germline assignment: CDR1 SGHTA and CDR2 FQGNSA. CDR3 in amino acids: CASSLVGGSTDTQYF. CDR3 sequence (DNA): TGTGCCAGCAGCTTAGTTGGCGGGAGCACAGATACGCAGTATTTT.

The chain has TRBV7-2 and TRBJ2-1, with TRBD2 matching over 13 bases. Germline CDR1 reads SGHTA; CDR2 reads FQGNSA. The CDR3 has 15 amino acids. The V and J ends lost 4 bases and 7 bases, in that order; junction bases with no gene match: 4. CDR3 in amino acids: CASSSTSGRMNEQFF. The CDR3 DNA reads TGTGCCAGCAGCTCGACTAGCGGGAGGATGAATGAGCAGTTCTTC.

The chain carries TRBV6-5 and TRBJ2-5; possibly TRBD1 for D (6 bases). The CDR3 has 15 residues. Germline V gene data show CDR1 as MNHEY and CDR2 as SVGAGI. Trimming stripped 6 bases from V and 2 bases from J, with 16 bases between. The CDR3 spells CASSPQGRGQETQYF. The CDR3 coding sequence is TGTGCCAGCAGCCCCCAGGGGAGAGGGCAAGAGACCCAGTACTTC.

V and J are TRBV19 and TRBJ1-5; unclear D gene. The CDR3 is 13 residues long. V was pared by 3 bases and J by 4 bases, with 7 bases between. Germline V gene lookup returns CDR1 LNHDA and CDR2 SQIVND (reference sequence). The CDR3 here is CASSIRTNQPQHF. CDR3 nucleotide sequence: TGTGCCAGTAGTATTCGAACTAATCAGCCCCAGCATTTT.

This clone has only a few counts. V usage is TRBV6-5 and J usage is TRBJ2-2; 7 bases match TRBD2. V shed 11 bases and J 2 bases; nucleotides not matched to a gene: 11. In germline, CDR1 is MNHEY, CDR2 SVGAGI. The CDR3 spans 15 residues. The CDR3 reads CAPAGVAVNTGELFF. In nucleotides, the CDR3 is TGTGCCCCTGCGGGAGTAGCGGTAAACACCGGGGAGCTGTTTTTT.

This sequence joins TRBV3-1 (or the pseudogene TRBV3-2) and TRBJ1-4; 8 bases are shared with TRBD1. Trimming took 4 bases from V and 3 from J; bases not matched to a gene: 4. Germline lookup yields CDR1 LGHDT and CDR2 YNNKEL (reference sequence). This CDR3 contains 15 residues. CDR3 loop: CASSRETGANEKLFF. CDR3 nucleotides: TGTGCCAGCAGCCGAGAGACAGGGGCTAATGAAAAACTGTTTTTT.

The CDR3 DNA is TGTGCCAGCAGCTCCAGGACAGGGACAACTGGAAACACCATATATTTT. This codes for CASSSRTGTTGNTIYF. The chain recombines TRBV11-2 with TRBJ1-3; TRBD1 matches 8 bases. Per the germline V gene, CDR1 is SGHAT and CDR2 is FQNNGV. CDR3 length: 16 residues. Trimming took 4 bases from V and 2 from J; bases not matched to a gene: 7.

The chain employs TRBV2 and TRBJ1-5, with D unclear. This CDR3 is built from 13 residues. Germline V gives CDR1 SNHLY, CDR2 FYNNEI. V was pared by 6 bases and J by 7 bases, with 13 bases between. For the CDR3, the DNA is TGTGCCAGCAGGTTGGTCCCTCAGCAGCCCCAGCATTTT. Protein: CASRLVPQQPQHF.

The rearrangement links TRBV19 to TRBJ1-5; 10 bases line up with TRBD1. In germline, CDR1 is LNHDA, CDR2 SQIVND (reference sequence). The CDR3 spans 15 residues. The J segment lost 5 bases and the V segment lost 4 bases, leaving 5 bases of the junction unmatched. Written as DNA, the CDR3 is TGTGCCAGTAGTAACCCGGGACAGGGGTATCAGCCCCAGCATTTT. This sequence encodes CASSNPGQGYQPQHF.

V usage is TRBV3-1 (or the pseudogene TRBV3-2) and J usage is TRBJ1-3; the D is unclear. V was trimmed by 4 bases and J by 0 bases, leaving 4 bases between them. The CDR3 is 13 amino acids. The germline V gene has CDR1 LGHDT and CDR2 YNNKEL (reference sequence). CDR3 bases: TGTGCCAGCAGCCCCGGCTCTGGAAACACCATATATTTT. Protein product: CASSPGSGNTIYF.

There are many counts of this clone. V is TRBV6-4 and J is TRBJ2-1; 12 bases fit TRBD2. The CDR3 has 15 amino acids. With 3 bases clipped from V and 8 bases from J, the junction kept 5 bases outside the gene matches. The germline V gene has CDR1 MRHNA and CDR2 SNTAGT. The CDR3 DNA reads TGTGCCAGCAGTGAGCTAGCGGGAGGGCCGGATGAGCAGTTCTTC. This codes for CASSELAGGPDEQFF.

This chain connects TRBV7-2 to TRBJ1-3, with D possibly being TRBD1 (5 bases). The germline V gene has CDR1 SGHTA and CDR2 FQGNSA. The CDR3 is 14 residues long. V was shortened by 3 bases and J by 2 bases, with 8 bases between the two germline ends. The CDR3 reads CASSLAGPGNTIYF. In nucleotides, the CDR3 is TGTGCCAGCAGCTTGGCGGGACCTGGAAACACCATATATTTT.

This clone came up once. The rearrangement uses TRBV10-3 and TRBJ2-1, with 10 bases that match TRBD2. The CDR3 is 16 residues long. Germline CDR1 ENHRY, CDR2 SYGVKD. The J segment lost 1 base and the V segment lost 7 bases, leaving 7 bases of the junction unmatched. CDR3 amino acids: CAITASGSVSYNEQFF. CDR3 DNA sequence: TGTGCCATCACGGCTAGCGGGAGTGTGTCCTACAATGAGCAGTTCTTC.

The V gene is TRBV5-6, the J gene TRBJ1-3; possible D gene TRBD1, 6 bases. CDR1 is SGHDT, CDR2 YYEEEE, per germline. The V gene lost 0 bases and the J gene lost 4 bases, with 14 bases spanning the gap. This CDR3 spans 16 amino acids. CDR3 loop: CASSLAAGASGNTIYF. CDR3 DNA sequence: TGTGCCAGCAGCTTGGCGGCGGGGGCATCCGGAAACACCATATATTTT.

The V gene is TRBV12-3 or TRBV12-4, the J gene TRBJ1-1; D might be TRBD1 (6 bases). V shed 3 bases and J shed 8 bases, with 10 bases lying between them. CDR3 size: 12 residues. The CDR3: CASSLLTGEAFF. CDR3 coding DNA: TGTGCCAGCAGTTTGCTGACAGGAGAAGCTTTCTTT.

In its sample, this clone was seen a few times. The chain carries TRBV2 and TRBJ2-2; D ambiguous. The ends were cut back, 4 bases at V and 0 bases at J, with 6 bases in the middle. Per the germline V gene, CDR1 is SNHLY and CDR2 is FYNNEI. The CDR3 loop spans 14 amino acids. The CDR3 here is CASSGYPNTGELFF. The DNA of the CDR3 is TGTGCCAGCAGTGGCTACCCGAACACCGGGGAGCTGTTTTTT.

The chain combines TRBV6-5 with TRBJ2-1, with TRBD1 as a possible D gene (5 bases). CDR3 length equals 13 residues. Germline lookup yields CDR1 MNHEY and CDR2 SVGAGI. V lost 4 bases and J 5 bases, leaving 9 bases between the germline ends. The CDR3 spells CASSFDSNNEQFF. The CDR3 region has the DNA TGTGCCAGCAGTTTCGACAGCAACAATGAGCAGTTCTTC.

The chain has TRBV6-5 and TRBJ1-1; D gene unclear. The V end lost 0 bases, the J end lost 2 bases, and 7 bases lay between the germline ends. The CDR3 runs to 14 residues. CDR1 MNHEY and CDR2 SVGAGI come from the germline V gene. The CDR3 DNA follows: TGTGCCAGCAGTTACTCCCGGGTAAACACTGAAGCTTTCTTT. Amino acid sequence: CASSYSRVNTEAFF.

This chain links TRBV11-2 with TRBJ1-1; D remains ambiguous. From germline, CDR1 is SGHAT and CDR2 FQNNGV. V lost 4 bases to trimming and J lost 4 bases, with 10 bases between them. CDR3 length equals 13 residues. The CDR3 loop is CASSSRHFTEAFF. The CDR3 DNA reads TGTGCCAGCAGCTCAAGACACTTCACTGAAGCTTTCTTT. Drawing the rest from reference TRBV11-2 and TRBJ1-1, the complete variable domain is EAGVAQSPRYKIIEKRQSVAFWCNPISGHATLYWYQQILGQGPKLLIQFQNNGVVDDSQLPKDRFSAERLKGVDSTLKIQPAKLEDSAVYLCASSSRHFTEAFFGQGTRLTVV.

This sequence joins TRBV7-2 and TRBJ1-1; no clear D. Germline CDR1 is SGHTA and CDR2 is FQGNSA. The CDR3 is made up of 11 amino acids. The germline V and J ends were trimmed by 4 bases and 8 bases, with 8 bases remaining between them. DNA for the CDR3: TGTGCCAGCAGCTCAGCCCGGGAAGCTTTCTTT. It is translated as CASSSAREAFF.

This CDR3 reads CASSHSGANVLTF. The CDR3 coding sequence is TGTGCCAGTTCCCACTCTGGGGCCAACGTCCTGACTTTC. This sequence joins TRBV11-3 and TRBJ2-6; no reliable D call. Germline CDR1 is SGHNT and CDR2 is YENEEA. This CDR3 comprises 13 residues. V dropped 9 bases and J dropped 0 bases, with 6 bases sitting between them.

The CDR3 here is CAWSVGQNTEAFF. The CDR3 coding sequence is TGTGCCTGGAGTGTGGGCCAGAACACTGAAGCTTTCTTT. The V gene is TRBV30, the J gene TRBJ1-1; D not resolved. The length of the CDR3 is 13 residues. V lost 0 bases, J lost 1 base, and 6 bases lay in between. In germline, CDR1 is GTSNPN, CDR2 SVGIG (reference sequence).

This clone was detected a few times. The chain has TRBV23-1 and TRBJ1-5; TRBD1 aligns across 7 bases. TRBV23-1 is given ORF status, its function remaining uncertain. CDR3 size: 20 residues. V was clipped by 0 bases and J by 7 bases; unmatched bases: 21. This chain's CDR3 is CASSQSRRTGPPRQMQPQHF. In DNA, the CDR3 is TGCGCCAGCAGTCAATCGCGGCGGACAGGCCCGCCAAGGCAGATGCAGCCCCAGCATTTT.

The rearrangement joins TRBV5-4 to TRBJ1-2, with 7 bases fitting TRBD1. Germline CDR1 reads SGHNT; CDR2 reads YYREEE (reference sequence). Unmatched junction bases numbered 9, after V lost 4 bases and J lost 0 bases. The CDR3 has 16 residues. The CDR3 loop is CASSPPGQEANYGYTF. CDR3 sequence (DNA): TGTGCCAGCAGCCCTCCCGGACAGGAAGCTAACTATGGCTACACCTTC.

V and J are TRBV7-2 and TRBJ2-2; a weak D match, TRBD2 (5 bases). Germline V gives CDR1 SGHTA, CDR2 FQGNSA. The CDR3 covers 14 residues. The V end lost 6 bases, the J end lost 5 bases, and 13 bases lay between the germline ends. CDR3 DNA sequence: TGTGCCAGCAGTTCGACCTCGGGAACCGGGGAGCTGTTTTTT. Its protein is CASSSTSGTGELFF.

This chain links TRBV7-2 with TRBJ1-1; tentatively, D is TRBD1 (5 bases). The CDR3 loop spans 14 amino acids. The V end was cut by 4 bases, the J end by 3 bases, with 12 bases between. Germline CDR1 is SGHTA and CDR2 is FQGNSA. CDR3 coding DNA: TGTGCCAGCAGCTGGAAATCGGGGGACACTGAAGCTTTCTTT. The encoded protein is CASSWKSGDTEAFF.